These T cell receptor beta chains were read from a single sample in a study of T cell changes during pregnancy in multiple sclerosis. TCRdb's table, derived via immunoSEQ multiplex PCR, lists solely in-frame clones and lacks some. The sample lists fewer than 85,000 clones; about nine tenths were seen once. This material consisted of peripheral blood, taken in the second trimester of pregnancy. The source is a female donor with multiple sclerosis, enrolled in a pregnancy study. CDR3s leave out the opening cysteine and the closing phenylalanine or tryptophan.

TRBJ1-6	TRBV28	ASSLGGNSPLH
TRBJ2-7	TRBV4-1	ASSLIQGGYEQY
TRBJ1-3	TRBV5-1	ASSHQAQGAAGNTIY
TRBJ2-3	TRBV9	ASSVGSKPTDTQY
TRBJ1-3	TRBV6-6	ASIGGGIHGNTIY
TRBJ1-1	TRBV7-6	ASSLIGLAEAF
TRBJ2-7	TRBV29-1	SVEDHGQGVSYEQY
TRBJ2-1	TRBV9	ASSVGSGSWNEQF
TRBJ1-3	TRBV30	AWSVRWGFAGNTIY
TRBJ1-5	TRBV6-1	AMGGVRQPQH
TRBJ1-2	TRBV28	ASSLGQGFGYT
TRBJ1-2	TRBV28	ASRDSYGYT
TRBJ1-6	TRBV28	ASSIDPAVLGTYNSPLH
TRBJ2-7	TRBV27	ASSLRLADSYEQY
TRBJ1-2	TRBV7-9	ATIGGDRVNGYT
TRBJ2-5	TRBV19	ASSKDWRETQY
TRBJ2-1	TRBV27	ASSLGAGAEF
TRBJ2-7	TRBV5-1	ASSLVSVASGAYEQY
TRBJ1-1	TRBV7-9	ASSLVMNTEAF
TRBJ2-7	TRBV5-1	ASSLGTKEQY
TRBJ2-7	TRBV7-3	ASSYSVGSSYEQY
TRBJ1-1	TRBV30	AWRGGLNTEAF
TRBJ1-3	TRBV9	ASSVEPTVGSGNTIY
TRBJ1-4	TRBV29-1	SVVDRPTNEKLF
TRBJ1-1	TRBV18	ASSPSRQQEAF
TRBJ2-7	TRBV11-2	ASSPSGALIYEQY
TRBJ1-3	TRBV19	ASSIDHGNTIY
TRBJ2-3	TRBV4-2	ASSQGTSGRREAQY
TRBJ1-2	TRBV5-1	ASSPPGAGGDYGYT
TRBJ1-1	TRBV5-1	ASSLAKTSSTEAF
TRBJ1-2	TRBV29-1	SVGTDREFDGYT